The present TCR beta chain was sequenced within a study of blood T cell repertoires in COVID-19 (dated by TCRdb to between 2020 and 2021). Context from the whole study: Samples covering the acute and convalescent phases of COVID-19 were provided by collaborators in the United States, Italy and Spain. The dataset comprised deeply sampled blood TCRbeta repertoires from subjects exposed to, actively infected with, or recovered from COVID-19. Samples came from the ongoing ImmuneRACE study (first 160 participants) plus 1,254 subjects from 6 global collaborators. The repertoires were released in a freely available public database meant as a resource for research on the immune response to SARS-CoV-2. The prospective study material was composed of cDNA or gDNA derived from T cells, B-cell-depleted T cells, or PBMCs. A de-identified subject ID, COVID-19 status, age in years and sex were almost always included in the sample metadata. HLA class I and class II types, where available, came from metadata supplied by the sample provider rather than from assay-based typing.

TCRbeta CDR3 regions were amplified from genomic DNA by means of the immunoSEQ Assay, a bias-controlled multiplex PCR. Per the source publication's procedure: The number of nucleated cells in each sample was estimated from the amplification of reference gene primers within the assay. Sequence reads were collapsed and filtered to measure the absolute abundance of every unique TCRbeta CDR3 rearrangement. For each sample, productive Simpson clonality was calculated as the square root of Simpson's diversity index across productive rearrangements. TCRdb mirrors the immuneACCESS table, restricted to in-frame sequences. Some clones are absent from its copies; in checked studies, under half trace to an unresolved V gene, and the reason for the others is unknown. V and J calls and clone size are given by that table; D and trimming were obtained from the DNA. The sample table records more than 150,000 clones; approximately 80% of these occur just once. The top ten constitute roughly 7% of the sample.

Broad study findings and their caveats: How much clinical and demographic metadata was included differed by source and by participant, and the metadata was provided uncurated.

From the cysteine through the phenylalanine, the CDR3 covers 14 amino acids. The CDR3 DNA has 42 bases and is translated from base 1. The germline V gene gives CDR1 as SGHTA and CDR2 as FQGTGA. V sheds 6 bases and J sheds 0 bases, leaving 8 bases between their ends. About this clone: The specificity of this receptor is unknown. No much larger clone is present one base from it, and per-base qualities are unavailable.

Whole blood was collected in K2EDTA tubes by collaborating institutions according to the institutions' own protocols. Collaborator samples were shipped for TCRbeta analysis as frozen whole blood, isolated PBMCs, or DNA extracted from either sample type. The sequence links TRBV7-3 to TRBJ2-2; no D gene call is confident. The sequenced material came from peripheral blood. The clonotype was recovered from a human donor in a cohort sampled during active COVID-19. The CDR3 amino acid sequence is: CASSITSNTGELFF. The DNA reads as follows: TGTGCCAGCAGTATTACTTCGAACACCGGGGAGCTGTTTTTT.